This T cell receptor (beta chain) was profiled in a study of blood T cell repertoires in COVID-19. CDR1 and CDR2 (germline): SEHNR, FQNEAQ (reference sequence). V gave up 11 bases and J gave up 3 bases; unmatched junction bases: 10. This CDR3 has 15 residues. This clone was counted many times. Profiled with immunoSEQ multiplex PCR; TCRdb holds only in-frame clones, not every one. The repertoire holds 120,000 or so clones, about 80% seen once, with 20% to 25% in the top ten. This TCR came from a human donor in a cohort sampled during active COVID-19. V and J are TRBV7-9 and TRBJ2-2, with 9 bases that match TRBD1. Sequencing was carried out using peripheral blood. CDR3 residues: CAVRDRAWDTGELFF. As DNA, the CDR3 is TGTGCCGTCCGGGACAGGGCTTGGGACACCGGGGAGCTGTTTTTT.